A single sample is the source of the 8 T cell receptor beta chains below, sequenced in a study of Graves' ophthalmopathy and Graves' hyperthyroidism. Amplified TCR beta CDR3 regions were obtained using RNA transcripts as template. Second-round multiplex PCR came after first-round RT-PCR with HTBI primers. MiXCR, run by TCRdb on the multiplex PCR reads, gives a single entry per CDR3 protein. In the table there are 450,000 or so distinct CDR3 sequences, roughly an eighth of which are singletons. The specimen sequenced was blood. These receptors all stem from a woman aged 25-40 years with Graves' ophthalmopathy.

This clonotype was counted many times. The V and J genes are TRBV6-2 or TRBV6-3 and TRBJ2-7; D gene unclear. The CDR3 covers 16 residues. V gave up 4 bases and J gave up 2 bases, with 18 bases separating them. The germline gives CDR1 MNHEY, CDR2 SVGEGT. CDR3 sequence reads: CASSSIHGPSPYEQYF. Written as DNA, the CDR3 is TGTGCCAGCAGTTCGATTCACGGGCCAAGCCCCTACGAGCAGTACTTC.

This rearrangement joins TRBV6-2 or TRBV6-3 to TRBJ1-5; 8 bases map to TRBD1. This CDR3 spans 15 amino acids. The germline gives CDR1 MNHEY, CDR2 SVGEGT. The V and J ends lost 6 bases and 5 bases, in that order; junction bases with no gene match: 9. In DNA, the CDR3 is TGTGCCAGCAGCCTAGGACAGGGCAGTCATCAGCCCCAGCATTTT. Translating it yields CASSLGQGSHQPQHF.

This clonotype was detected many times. CDR3 loop: CASSHEAGDALLEQYF. CDR3 in DNA: TGTGCCAGCAGCCACGAAGCGGGAGATGCCCTCCTCGAGCAGTACTTC. This rearrangement joins TRBV3-1 to TRBJ2-7, with TRBD2 identical over 8 bases. CDR3 size: 16 residues. The germline V gene encodes CDR1 LGHDT and CDR2 YNNKEL (reference sequence). Trimming cost V 3 bases and J 6 bases; bases outside gene matches: 13.

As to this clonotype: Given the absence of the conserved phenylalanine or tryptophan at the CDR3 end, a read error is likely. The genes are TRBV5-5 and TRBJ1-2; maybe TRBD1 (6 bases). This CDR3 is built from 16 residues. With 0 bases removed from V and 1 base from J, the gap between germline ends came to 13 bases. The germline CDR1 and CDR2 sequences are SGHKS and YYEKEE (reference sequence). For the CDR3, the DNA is TGTGCCAGCAGCTTGGCCTCGGCAGGGGATAACTATGGCTACACCGTC. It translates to CASSLASAGDNYGYTV.

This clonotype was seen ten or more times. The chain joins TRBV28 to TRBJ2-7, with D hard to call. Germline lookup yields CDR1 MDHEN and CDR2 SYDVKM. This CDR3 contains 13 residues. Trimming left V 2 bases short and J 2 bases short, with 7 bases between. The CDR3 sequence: CASSLIQAYEQYF. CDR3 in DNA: TGTGCCAGCAGTTTAATCCAAGCCTACGAGCAGTACTTC.

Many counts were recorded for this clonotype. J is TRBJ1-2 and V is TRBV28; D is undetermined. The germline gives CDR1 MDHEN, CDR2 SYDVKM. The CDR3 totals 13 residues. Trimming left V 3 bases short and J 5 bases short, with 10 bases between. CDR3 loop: CASSFADPYGYTF. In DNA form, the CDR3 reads TGTGCCAGCAGTTTTGCAGACCCATATGGCTACACCTTC.

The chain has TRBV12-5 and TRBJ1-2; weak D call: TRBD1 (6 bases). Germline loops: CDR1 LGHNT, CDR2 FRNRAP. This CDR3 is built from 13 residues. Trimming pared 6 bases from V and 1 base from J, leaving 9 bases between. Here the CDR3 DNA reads TGTGCTAGTGGGGCGGACAGTAACTATGGCTACACCTTC. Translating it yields CASGADSNYGYTF.

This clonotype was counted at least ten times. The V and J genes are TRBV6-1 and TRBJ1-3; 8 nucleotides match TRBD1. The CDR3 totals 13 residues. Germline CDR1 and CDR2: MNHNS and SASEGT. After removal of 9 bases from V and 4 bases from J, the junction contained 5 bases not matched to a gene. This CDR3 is CASTTGVGNTIYF. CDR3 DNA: TGTGCCAGTACGACAGGGGTCGGAAACACCATATATTTT.